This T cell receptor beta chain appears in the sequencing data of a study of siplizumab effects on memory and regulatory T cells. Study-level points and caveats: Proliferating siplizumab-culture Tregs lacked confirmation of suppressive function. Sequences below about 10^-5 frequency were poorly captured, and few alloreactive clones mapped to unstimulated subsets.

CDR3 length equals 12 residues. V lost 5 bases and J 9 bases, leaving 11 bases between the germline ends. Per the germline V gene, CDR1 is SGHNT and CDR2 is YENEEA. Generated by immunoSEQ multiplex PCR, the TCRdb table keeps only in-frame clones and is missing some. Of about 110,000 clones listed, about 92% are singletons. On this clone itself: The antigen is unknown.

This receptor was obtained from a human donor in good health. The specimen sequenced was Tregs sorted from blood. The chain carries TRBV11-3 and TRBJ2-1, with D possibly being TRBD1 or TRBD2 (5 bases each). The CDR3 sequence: CASSPGTSEQFF. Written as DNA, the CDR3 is TGTGCCAGCAGCCCCGGGACCTCTGAGCAGTTCTTC.